Shown below are 5 T cell receptor beta chains from a single sample sequenced in a study of graft-versus-host responses after intestinal transplantation. Assay used: immunoSEQ multiplex PCR; TCRdb lists only in-frame clones, some missing. The table has around 97,000 clones, 80% to 95% seen once. The antigens these receptors bind are not known. The source was unstimulated CD8+ T cells sorted from spleen or lymph node cells, collected before intestinal transplant. These TCRs come from a human donor who received an intestinal transplant.

The V call is TRBV11-2, the J call TRBJ2-7; D remains ambiguous. Germline V lookup: CDR1 SGHAT, CDR2 FQNNGV. The CDR3 sequence is 12 residues long. V was pared by 1 base and J by 3 bases, with 4 bases between. The CDR3 nucleotides read TGTGCCAGCAGCTTAGTTGACTACGAGCAGTACTTC. Translating it yields CASSLVDYEQYF. Using reference TRBV11-2 and TRBJ2-7 for the parts outside the CDR3, the full variable domain is EAGVAQSPRYKIIEKRQSVAFWCNPISGHATLYWYQQILGQGPKLLIQFQNNGVVDDSQLPKDRFSAERLKGVDSTLKIQPAKLEDSAVYLCASSLVDYEQYFGPGTRLTVT.

This chain links TRBV6-5 with TRBJ2-5; possible D gene TRBD2, 5 bases. Germline-derived CDR1 and CDR2 are MNHEY and SVGAGI. The ends were cut back, 2 bases at V and 0 bases at J, with 10 bases in the middle. The CDR3 consists of 15 residues. The CDR3 bases are TGTGCCAGCAGTTACCTAGACGGGAACCAAGAGACCCAGTACTTC. Translation: CASSYLDGNQETQYF.

This chain connects TRBV11-2 to TRBJ2-5, with a possible D match to TRBD1 (6 bases). Trimming cost V 5 bases and J 5 bases, with 21 bases left between them. Germline assignment: CDR1 SGHAT and CDR2 FQNNGV. The CDR3 totals 16 residues. As DNA, the CDR3 is TGTGCCAGCAGCCCGTCTACCCTACAGGGTTGGGAGACCCAGTACTTC. The encoded protein is CASSPSTLQGWETQYF.

This chain uses TRBV7-3 with TRBJ2-7; weak D call: TRBD2 (5 bases). The CDR3 runs to 15 residues. Germline CDR1 reads SGHTA; CDR2 reads FQGTGA. Trimming removed 0 bases at V and 3 bases at J, with 12 bases between. CDR3 region: CASSLTNGVGYEQYF. The CDR3, as DNA: TGTGCCAGCAGCTTAACGAACGGGGTAGGCTACGAGCAGTACTTC.

The chain has TRBV6-5 and TRBJ2-6; D is perhaps TRBD1 or TRBD2 (5 bases each). Deletions cut 2 bases from V and 3 bases from J, with 5 bases between. Germline loops: CDR1 MNHEY, CDR2 SVGAGI. The CDR3 is made up of 14 amino acids. CDR3 sequence (DNA): TGTGCCAGCAGTTACGGGGGTGGGGCCAACGTCCTGACTTTC. Encoded protein: CASSYGGGANVLTF.